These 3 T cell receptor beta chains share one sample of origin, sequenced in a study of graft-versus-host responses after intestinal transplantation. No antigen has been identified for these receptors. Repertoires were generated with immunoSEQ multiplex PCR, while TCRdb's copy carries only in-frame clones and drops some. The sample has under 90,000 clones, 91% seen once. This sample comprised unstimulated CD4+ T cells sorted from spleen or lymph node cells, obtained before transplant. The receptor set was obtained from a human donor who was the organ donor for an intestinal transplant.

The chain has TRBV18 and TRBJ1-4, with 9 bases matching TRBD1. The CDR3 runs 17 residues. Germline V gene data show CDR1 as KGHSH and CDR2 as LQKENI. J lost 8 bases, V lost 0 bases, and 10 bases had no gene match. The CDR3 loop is CASSPPLRDRAQEKLFF. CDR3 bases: TGTGCCAGCTCACCACCCCTCCGGGACAGGGCTCAGGAAAAACTGTTTTTT.

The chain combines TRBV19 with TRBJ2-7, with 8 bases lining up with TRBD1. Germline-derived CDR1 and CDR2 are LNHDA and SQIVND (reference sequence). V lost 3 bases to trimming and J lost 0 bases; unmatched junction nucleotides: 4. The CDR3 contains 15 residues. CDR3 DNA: TGTGCCAGTAGTATCCGGACAGGGATCTCCTACGAGCAGTACTTC. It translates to CASSIRTGISYEQYF.

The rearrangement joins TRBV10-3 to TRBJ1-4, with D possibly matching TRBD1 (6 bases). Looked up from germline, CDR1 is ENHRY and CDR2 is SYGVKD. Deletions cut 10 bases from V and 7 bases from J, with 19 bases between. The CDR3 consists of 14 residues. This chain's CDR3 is CASKSTSGAEKLFF. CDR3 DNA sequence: TGTGCCAGCAAATCTACGTCAGGGGCTGAAAAACTGTTTTTT.